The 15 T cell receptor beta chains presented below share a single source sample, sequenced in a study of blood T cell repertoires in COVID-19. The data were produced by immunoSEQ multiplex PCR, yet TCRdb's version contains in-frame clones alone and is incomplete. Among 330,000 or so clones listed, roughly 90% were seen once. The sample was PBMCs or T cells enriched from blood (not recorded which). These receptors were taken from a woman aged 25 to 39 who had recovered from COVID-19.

The CDR3 coding sequence is TGTGCCAGTAGCCTGGGGCAGGGCTTGGTTCAGCCCCAGCATTTT. It translates to CASSLGQGLVQPQHF. V and J are TRBV19 and TRBJ1-5; a possible D gene is TRBD1 (5 bases). This CDR3 region has 15 residues. Germline CDR1 is LNHDA and CDR2 is SQIVND (reference sequence). With 6 bases removed from V and 6 bases from J, the gap between germline ends came to 18 bases.

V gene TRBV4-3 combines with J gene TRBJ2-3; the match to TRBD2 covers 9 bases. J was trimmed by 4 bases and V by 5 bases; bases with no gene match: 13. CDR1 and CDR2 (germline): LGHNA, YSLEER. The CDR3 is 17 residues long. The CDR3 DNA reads TGCGCCAGCAGCGAAAACGGGCCTAGCGGGGCGGCAGATACGCAGTATTTT. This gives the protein CASSENGPSGAADTQYF.

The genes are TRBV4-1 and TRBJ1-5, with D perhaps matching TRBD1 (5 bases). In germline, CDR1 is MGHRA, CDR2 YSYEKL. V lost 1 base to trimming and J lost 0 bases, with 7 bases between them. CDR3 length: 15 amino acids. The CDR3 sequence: CASSQAGGSNQPQHF. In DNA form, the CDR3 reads TGCGCCAGCAGCCAAGCGGGGGGTAGCAATCAGCCCCAGCATTTT.

The CDR3 nucleotides are TGTGCCAGCAGCTTGACAGTCGATGAAAAACTGTTTTTT. Translated: CASSLTVDEKLFF. The chain uses TRBV5-8 and TRBJ1-4; D ambiguous. Germline V gives CDR1 SGHTS, CDR2 YDEGEE. V was cut by 1 base and J by 6 bases, with 7 bases left in between. The CDR3 contains 13 residues. The complete variable domain, with remaining parts taken from reference TRBV5-8 and TRBJ1-4, reads EAGVTQSPTHLIKTRGQQATLRCSPISGHTSVYWYQQALGLGLQFLLWYDEGEERNRGNFPPRFSGRQFPNYSSELNVNALELEDSALYLCASSLTVDEKLFFGSGTQLSVL.

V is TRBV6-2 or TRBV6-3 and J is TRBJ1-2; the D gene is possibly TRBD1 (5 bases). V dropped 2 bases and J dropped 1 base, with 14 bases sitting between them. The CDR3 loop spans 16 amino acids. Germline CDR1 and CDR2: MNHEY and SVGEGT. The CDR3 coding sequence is TGTGCCAGCAGTTACACAGTTCCGGGACTTAACTATGGCTACACCTTC. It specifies CASSYTVPGLNYGYTF.

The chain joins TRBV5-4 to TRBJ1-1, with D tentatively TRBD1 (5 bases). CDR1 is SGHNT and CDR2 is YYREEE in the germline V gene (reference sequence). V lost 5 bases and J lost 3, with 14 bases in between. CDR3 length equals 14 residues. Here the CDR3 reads CASSRLGGDTEAFF. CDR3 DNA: TGTGCCAGCAGTCGGCTGGGGGGTGACACTGAAGCTTTCTTT.

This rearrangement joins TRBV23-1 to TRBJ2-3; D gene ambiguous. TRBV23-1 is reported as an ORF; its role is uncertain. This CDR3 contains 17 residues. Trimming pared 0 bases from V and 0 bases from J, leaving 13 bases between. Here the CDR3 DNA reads TGCGCCAGCAGTCAATCGGTTCCGGGTACTAGCACAGATACGCAGTATTTT. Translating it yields CASSQSVPGTSTDTQYF.

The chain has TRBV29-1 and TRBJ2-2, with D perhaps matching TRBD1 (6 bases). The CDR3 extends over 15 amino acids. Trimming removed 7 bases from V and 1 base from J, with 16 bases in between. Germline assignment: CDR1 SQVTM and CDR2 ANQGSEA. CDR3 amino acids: CSAHRVGGNTGELFF. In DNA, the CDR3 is TGCAGCGCCCACAGGGTCGGCGGGAACACCGGGGAGCTGTTTTTT.

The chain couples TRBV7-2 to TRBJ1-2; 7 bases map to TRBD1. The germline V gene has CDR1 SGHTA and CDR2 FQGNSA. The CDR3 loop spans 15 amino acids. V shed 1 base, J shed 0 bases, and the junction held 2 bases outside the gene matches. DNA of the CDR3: TGTGCCAGCAGCTTAGAGGGACAGACTAACTATGGCTACACCTTC. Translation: CASSLEGQTNYGYTF.

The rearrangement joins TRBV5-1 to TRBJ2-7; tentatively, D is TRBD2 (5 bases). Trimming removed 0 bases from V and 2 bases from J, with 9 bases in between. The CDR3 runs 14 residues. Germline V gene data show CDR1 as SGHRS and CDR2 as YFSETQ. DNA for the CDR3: TGCGCCAGCAGCTTGGCCGGGATTCCCTACGAGCAGTACTTC. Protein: CASSLAGIPYEQYF.

CDR3 region: CASKAGQVYGYTF. The CDR3 DNA follows: TGTGCCAGCAAGGCCGGACAGGTCTATGGCTACACCTTC. The chain carries TRBV2 and TRBJ1-2; 7 bases agree with TRBD1. The germline CDR1 and CDR2 sequences are SNHLY and FYNNEI. Trimming at V came to 7 bases and at J to 4 bases, leaving 6 bases not matched to a gene. CDR3 length: 13 residues.

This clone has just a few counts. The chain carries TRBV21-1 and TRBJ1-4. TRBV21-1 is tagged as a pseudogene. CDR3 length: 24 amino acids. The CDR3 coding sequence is TGTGCCAGCAGCAAAGTAGGATTTGGGGTAGTCAAAAAGTACCTACCGAAGACTAAAGAAAAACTGTTTTTT. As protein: CASSKVGFGVVKKYLPKTKEKLFF.

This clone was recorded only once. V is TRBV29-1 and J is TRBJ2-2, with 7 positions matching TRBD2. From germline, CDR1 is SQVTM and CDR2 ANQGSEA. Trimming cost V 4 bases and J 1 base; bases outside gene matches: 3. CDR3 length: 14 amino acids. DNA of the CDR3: TGCAGCGTTGCGAGCGGGGAGAACACCGGGGAGCTGTTTTTT. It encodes CSVASGENTGELFF.

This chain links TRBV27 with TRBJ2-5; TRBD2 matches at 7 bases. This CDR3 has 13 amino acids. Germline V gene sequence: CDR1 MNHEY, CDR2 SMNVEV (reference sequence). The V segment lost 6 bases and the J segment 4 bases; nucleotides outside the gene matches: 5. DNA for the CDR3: TGTGCCAGCAGGGGACTACCCTTAGAGACCCAGTACTTC. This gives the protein CASRGLPLETQYF.

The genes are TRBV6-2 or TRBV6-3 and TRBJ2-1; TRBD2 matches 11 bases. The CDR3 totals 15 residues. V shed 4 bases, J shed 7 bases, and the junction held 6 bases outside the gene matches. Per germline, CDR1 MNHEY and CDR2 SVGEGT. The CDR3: CASSSGASGRNEQFF. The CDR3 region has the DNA TGTGCCAGCAGTTCCGGGGCTAGCGGGAGGAATGAGCAGTTCTTC.